Presented here are 14 T cell receptor beta chains from one specimen sequenced in a study of identical twins. Each CDR3 protein is one row after TCRdb ran MiXCR on the 5' RACE reads. The sample shows around 340,000 distinct CDR3 sequences, roughly 12% of them seen only once. These data were likewise used in another study, on yellow fever vaccine responses in identical twins.

Material for sequencing was CD8+ T cells sorted from blood. Every receptor here comes from a woman aged 18-29 years in good health.

V gene TRBV2 combines with J gene TRBJ2-7; possibly TRBD2 for D (5 bases). Per germline, CDR1 SNHLY and CDR2 FYNNEI. Trimming removed 6 bases from V and 1 base from J, with 10 bases in between. The CDR3 length is 13 residues. CDR3 protein: CASREVESYEQYF. As DNA, the CDR3 is TGTGCCAGCAGGGAGGTAGAGTCCTACGAGCAGTACTTC.

The chain has TRBV28 and TRBJ2-7, with D possibly being TRBD2 (7 bases). The CDR3 runs to 13 residues. Looked up from germline, CDR1 is MDHEN and CDR2 is SYDVKM. CDR3 in amino acids: CASGLGGLGEQYV. CDR3 DNA sequence: TGTGCCAGCGGTTTGGGGGGGCTTGGCGAGCAGTACGTC.

V usage is TRBV6-2 or TRBV6-3 and J usage is TRBJ2-3; no firm D call. With 3 bases removed from V and 6 bases from J, the gap between germline ends came to 10 bases. The germline V gene encodes CDR1 MNHEY and CDR2 SVGEGT. The CDR3 is 13 amino acids. In DNA, the CDR3 is TGTGCCAGCAGTTATCCAGCTCGTGATACGCAGTATTTT. This codes for CASSYPARDTQYF.

This clonotype was counted many times. The chain recombines TRBV3-1 with TRBJ1-1; D gene uncertain. The CDR3 has 13 residues. Germline V lookup: CDR1 LGHDT, CDR2 YNNKEL (reference sequence). The V and J ends lost 0 bases and 3 bases respectively, with 5 bases between them. In DNA form, the CDR3 reads TGTGCCAGCAGCCAAGATCAAGACACTGAAGCTTTCTTT. Residues: CASSQDQDTEAFF.

This clonotype was observed a few times. This chain connects TRBV7-9 to TRBJ2-2, with TRBD1 matching 9 bases. This CDR3 has 16 residues. CDR1 SEHNR and CDR2 FQNEAQ come from the germline V gene (reference sequence). The V segment lost 5 bases and the J segment 7 bases; nucleotides outside the gene matches: 11. The CDR3 sequence: CASSPLSGQGVGELFF. CDR3 DNA sequence: TGTGCCAGCAGCCCACTCTCGGGACAGGGTGTCGGGGAGCTGTTTTTT.

This clonotype occurred a few times. The chain is built from TRBV6-1 and TRBJ2-1; 14 nucleotides match TRBD2. CDR3 length equals 14 residues. The V and J ends lost 5 bases and 8 bases, in that order; junction bases with no gene match: 2. CDR1 and CDR2 (germline): MNHNS, SASEGT. The CDR3 reads CASSKTSGRDEQFF. The CDR3, as DNA: TGTGCCAGCAGTAAGACTAGCGGGAGGGATGAGCAGTTCTTC.

This clonotype occurred a few times. J is TRBJ2-3 and V is TRBV10-1, with a tentative D call TRBD1 (6 bases). The V end lost 3 bases, the J end lost 2 bases, and 9 bases lay between the germline ends. The CDR3 has 14 amino acids. Germline loops: CDR1 WNHNN, CDR2 SYGVQD (reference sequence). The CDR3 DNA reads TGCGCCAGCAGTGATGGACAGATCACAGATACGCAGTATTTT. Protein sequence: CASSDGQITDTQYF.

The table lists this clonotype with a few counts. This chain links TRBV12-3 or TRBV12-4 with TRBJ1-1; 8 bases match TRBD1. The length of the CDR3 is 14 residues. The V and J ends lost 6 bases and 1 base, in that order; junction bases with no gene match: 4. CDR3 sequence reads: CASRDRERNTEAFF. DNA of the CDR3: TGTGCCAGCAGGGACAGGGAAAGGAACACTGAAGCTTTCTTT.

The chain recombines TRBV12-3 or TRBV12-4 with TRBJ2-2, with no clear D. The CDR3 covers 15 residues. Trimming removed 6 bases from V and 4 bases from J, with 15 bases in between. The CDR3 sequence: CASSPVGFGTGELFF. In DNA, the CDR3 is TGTGCCAGCAGCCCCGTGGGGTTTGGCACCGGGGAGCTGTTTTTT.

This clonotype appeared a single time. This chain links TRBV27 with TRBJ2-2; tentative D call: TRBD1 (6 bases). The CDR3 runs to 14 residues. The V gene's germline CDR1 is MNHEY and CDR2 SMNVEV (reference sequence). Between the trimmed V and J ends, which lost 5 bases and 6 bases, there was a span of 13 bases. The CDR3 sequence: CASSRWDNPGELFF. The CDR3 DNA reads as TGTGCCAGCAGTCGGTGGGACAATCCCGGGGAGCTGTTTTTT.

The rearrangement joins TRBV2 to TRBJ2-1; weak D call: TRBD2 (5 bases). CDR3 length: 15 residues. Trimming left V 4 bases short and J 4 bases short, with 14 bases between. Germline V gene sequence: CDR1 SNHLY, CDR2 FYNNEI. CDR3 bases: TGTGCCAGCAGTGTGGCCGGGAAAACTTACAATGAGCAGTTCTTC. This codes for CASSVAGKTYNEQFF. The complete variable domain, with remaining parts taken from reference TRBV2 and TRBJ2-1, reads EPEVTQTPSHQVTQMGQEVILRCVPISNHLYFYWYRQILGQKVEFLVSFYNNEISEKSEIFDDQFSVERPDGSNFTLKIRSTKLEDSAMYFCASSVAGKTYNEQFFGPGTRLTVL.

V gene TRBV7-6 combines with J gene TRBJ2-2; 9 positions agree with TRBD2. V trimming: 9 bases; J trimming: 0 bases; junction bases outside the gene matches: 2. The germline CDR1 and CDR2 sequences are SGHVS and FNYEAQ. The CDR3 spans 14 residues. The CDR3 region is CASLAGTNTGELFF. The CDR3 nucleotides are TGTGCCAGTCTAGCGGGAACGAACACCGGGGAGCTGTTTTTT.

This clonotype was found many times. This chain joins TRBV12-3 or TRBV12-4 and TRBJ2-3; TRBD1 is a possible D gene (6 bases). V lost 7 bases and J lost 2, with 13 bases in between. CDR3 length equals 14 residues. The CDR3, as DNA: TGTGCCAGCAAATCGACAGGATCCACAGATACGCAGTATTTT. It is translated as CASKSTGSTDTQYF.

This clonotype was seen only a few times. V is TRBV9 and J is TRBJ2-3, with D unresolved. Trimming took 0 bases from V and 3 from J, leaving 2 bases between them. CDR3 length: 12 residues. CDR1 and CDR2 (germline): SGDLS, YYNGEE. The CDR3 spells CASSVGTDTQYF. DNA for the CDR3: TGTGCCAGCAGCGTAGGGACAGATACGCAGTATTTT. The complete variable domain, with remaining parts taken from reference TRBV9 and TRBJ2-3, reads DSGVTQTPKHLITATGQRVTLRCSPRSGDLSVYWYQQSLDQGLQFLIQYYNGEERAKGNILERFSAQQFPDLHSELNLSSLELGDSALYFCASSVGTDTQYFGPGTRLTVL.